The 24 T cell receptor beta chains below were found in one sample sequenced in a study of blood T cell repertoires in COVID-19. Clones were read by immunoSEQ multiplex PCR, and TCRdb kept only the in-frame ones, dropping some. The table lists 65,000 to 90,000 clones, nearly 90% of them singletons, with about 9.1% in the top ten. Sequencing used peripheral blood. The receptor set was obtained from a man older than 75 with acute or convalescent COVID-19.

The CDR3 here is CASSKGYSYSNQPQHF. DNA for the CDR3: TGTGCCAGCAGCAAAGGATACAGCTATAGCAATCAGCCCCAGCATTTT. The rearrangement uses TRBV21-1 and TRBJ1-5; the table's D call of TRBD1 was not tested on the DNA. TRBV21-1 is deemed a pseudogene. CDR3 length equals 16 residues.

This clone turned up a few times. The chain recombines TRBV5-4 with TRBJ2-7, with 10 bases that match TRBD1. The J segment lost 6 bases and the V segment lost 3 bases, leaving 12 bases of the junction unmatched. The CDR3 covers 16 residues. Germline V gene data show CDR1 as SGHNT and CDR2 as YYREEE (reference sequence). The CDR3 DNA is TGTGCCAGCAGCTCTAAGAACCCGGGACAGGGGCCCGAGCAGTACTTC. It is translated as CASSSKNPGQGPEQYF. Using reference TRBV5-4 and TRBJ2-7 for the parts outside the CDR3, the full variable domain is ETGVTQSPTHLIKTRGQQVTLRCSSQSGHNTVSWYQQALGQGPQFIFQYYREEENGRGNFPPRFSGLQFPNYSSELNVNALELDDSALYLCASSSKNPGQGPEQYFGPGTRLTVT.

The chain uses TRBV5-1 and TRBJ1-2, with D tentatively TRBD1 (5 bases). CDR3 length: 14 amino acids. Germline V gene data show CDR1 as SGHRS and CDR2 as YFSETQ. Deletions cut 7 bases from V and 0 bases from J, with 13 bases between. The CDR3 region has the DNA TGCGCCAGCTACGGGGGAGCGACTAACTATGGCTACACCTTC. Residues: CASYGGATNYGYTF.

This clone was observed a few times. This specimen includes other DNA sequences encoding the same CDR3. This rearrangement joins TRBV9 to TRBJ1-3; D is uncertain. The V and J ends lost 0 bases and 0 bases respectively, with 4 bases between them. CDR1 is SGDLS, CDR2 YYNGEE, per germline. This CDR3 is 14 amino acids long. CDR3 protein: CASSVGSSGNTIYF. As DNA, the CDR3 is TGTGCCAGCAGCGTAGGGAGCTCTGGAAACACCATATATTTT.

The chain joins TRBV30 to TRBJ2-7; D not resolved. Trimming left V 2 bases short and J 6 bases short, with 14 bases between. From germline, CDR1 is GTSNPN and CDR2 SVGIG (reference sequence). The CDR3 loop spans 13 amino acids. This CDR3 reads CAWSITLSGEQYF. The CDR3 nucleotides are TGTGCCTGGAGTATCACCCTCTCGGGCGAGCAGTACTTC.

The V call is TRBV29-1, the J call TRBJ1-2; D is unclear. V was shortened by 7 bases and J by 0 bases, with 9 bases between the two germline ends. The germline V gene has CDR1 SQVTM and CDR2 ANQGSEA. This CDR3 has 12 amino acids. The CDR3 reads CSAGPSNYGYTF. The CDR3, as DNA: TGCAGCGCCGGTCCGTCTAACTATGGCTACACCTTC.

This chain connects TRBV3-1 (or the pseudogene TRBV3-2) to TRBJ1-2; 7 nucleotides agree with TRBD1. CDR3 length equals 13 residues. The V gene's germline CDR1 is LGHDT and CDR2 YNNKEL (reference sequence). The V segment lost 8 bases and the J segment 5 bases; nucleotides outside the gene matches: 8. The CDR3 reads CASHGGQRYGYTF. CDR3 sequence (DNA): TGTGCCAGCCACGGGGGACAGCGATATGGCTACACCTTC.

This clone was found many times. CDR3 nucleotides: TGCGCCAGCAGCCAAGGGGGCCCCGGGACTAGCGGAGACAATGAGCAGTTCTTC. Translating it yields CASSQGGPGTSGDNEQFF. V usage is TRBV4-1 and J usage is TRBJ2-1; 11 positions agree with TRBD2. The germline V gene has CDR1 MGHRA and CDR2 YSYEKL. The CDR3 has 18 residues. V was clipped by 1 base and J by 5 bases; unmatched bases: 10.

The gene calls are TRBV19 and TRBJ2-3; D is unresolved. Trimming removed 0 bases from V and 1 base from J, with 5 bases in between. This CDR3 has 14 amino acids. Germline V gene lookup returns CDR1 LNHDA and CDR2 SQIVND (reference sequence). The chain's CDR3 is CASSIDPGTDTQYF. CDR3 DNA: TGTGCCAGTAGTATAGATCCGGGCACAGATACGCAGTATTTT.

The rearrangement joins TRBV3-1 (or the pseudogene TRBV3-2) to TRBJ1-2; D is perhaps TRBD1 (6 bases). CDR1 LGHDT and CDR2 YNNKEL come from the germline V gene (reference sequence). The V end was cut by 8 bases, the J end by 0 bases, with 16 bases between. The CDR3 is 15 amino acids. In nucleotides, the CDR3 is TGTGCCAGCCGGGGCACAGGGCGTCCTAACTATGGCTACACCTTC. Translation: CASRGTGRPNYGYTF.

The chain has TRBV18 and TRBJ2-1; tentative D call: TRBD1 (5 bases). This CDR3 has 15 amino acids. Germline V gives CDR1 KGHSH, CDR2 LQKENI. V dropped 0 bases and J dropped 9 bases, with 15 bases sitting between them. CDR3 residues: CASSPPSRAQGEQFF. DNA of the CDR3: TGTGCCAGCTCACCACCTTCCAGGGCTCAGGGTGAGCAGTTCTTC.

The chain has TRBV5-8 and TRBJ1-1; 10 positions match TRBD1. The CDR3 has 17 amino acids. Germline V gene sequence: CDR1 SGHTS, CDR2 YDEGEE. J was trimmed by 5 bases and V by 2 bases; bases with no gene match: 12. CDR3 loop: CASSLGTGAQPGTEAFF. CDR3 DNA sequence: TGTGCCAGCAGCTTAGGGACAGGGGCCCAACCTGGGACTGAAGCTTTCTTT.

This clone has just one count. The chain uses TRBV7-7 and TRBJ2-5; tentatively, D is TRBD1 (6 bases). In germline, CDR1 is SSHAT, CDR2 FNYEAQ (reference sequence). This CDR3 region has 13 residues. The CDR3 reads CASCSGVLETQYF. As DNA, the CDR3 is TGTGCTAGCTGCTCAGGGGTCCTGGAGACCCAGTACTTC.

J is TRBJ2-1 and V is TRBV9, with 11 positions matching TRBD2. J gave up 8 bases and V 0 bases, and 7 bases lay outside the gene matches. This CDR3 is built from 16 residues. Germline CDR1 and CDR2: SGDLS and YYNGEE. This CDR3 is CASSVAPRGLADEQFF. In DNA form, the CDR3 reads TGTGCCAGCAGCGTAGCCCCCAGGGGACTAGCGGATGAGCAGTTCTTC.

The DNA for the CDR3 is TGCGCCAGCAGCCAGATAGAGGGGGCAGGGTTTCTTCAAAAACTGTTTTTT. Translated, it gives CASSQIEGAGFLQKLFF. The rearrangement uses TRBV4-1 and TRBJ1-4, with 7 bases aligning to TRBD1. Germline CDR1 MGHRA, CDR2 YSYEKL. V lost 3 bases and J lost 9; bases outside the gene matches: 16. The CDR3 totals 17 residues.

CDR3 DNA sequence: TGTGCCAGCAGCTTGGCGGGTAGCGGAGTATCCTACGAGCAGTACTTC. Its protein is CASSLAGSGVSYEQYF. The chain recombines TRBV5-5 with TRBJ2-7; TRBD2 might be the D (6 bases). There are 16 residues in the CDR3. V was trimmed by 0 bases and J by 1 base, leaving 14 bases between them. Germline V CDR1 and CDR2: SGHKS, YYEKEE (reference sequence).

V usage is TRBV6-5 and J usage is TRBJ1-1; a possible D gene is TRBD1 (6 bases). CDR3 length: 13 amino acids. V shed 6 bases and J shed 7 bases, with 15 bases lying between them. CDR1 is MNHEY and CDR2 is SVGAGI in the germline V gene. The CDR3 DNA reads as TGTGCCAGCAGGGACACAGGGACGGGTGAAGCTTTCTTT. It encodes CASRDTGTGEAFF.

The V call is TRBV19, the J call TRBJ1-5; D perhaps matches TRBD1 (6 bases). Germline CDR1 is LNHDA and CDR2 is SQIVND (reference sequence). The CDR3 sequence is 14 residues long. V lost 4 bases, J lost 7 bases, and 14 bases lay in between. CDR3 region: CASSTQGHGQPQHF. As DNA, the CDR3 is TGTGCCAGTAGTACACAGGGTCACGGGCAGCCCCAGCATTTT.

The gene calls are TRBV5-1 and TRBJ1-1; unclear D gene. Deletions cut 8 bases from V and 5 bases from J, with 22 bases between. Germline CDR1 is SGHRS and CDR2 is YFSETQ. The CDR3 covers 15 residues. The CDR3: CASTASGRAGTEAFF. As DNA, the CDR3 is TGCGCCAGTACCGCCTCGGGCCGCGCGGGAACTGAAGCTTTCTTT. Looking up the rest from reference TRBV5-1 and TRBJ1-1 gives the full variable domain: KAGVTQTPRYLIKTRGQQVTLSCSPISGHRSVSWYQQTPGQGLQFLFEYFSETQRNKGNFPGRFSGRQFSNSRSEMNVSTLELGDSALYLCASTASGRAGTEAFFGQGTRLTVV.

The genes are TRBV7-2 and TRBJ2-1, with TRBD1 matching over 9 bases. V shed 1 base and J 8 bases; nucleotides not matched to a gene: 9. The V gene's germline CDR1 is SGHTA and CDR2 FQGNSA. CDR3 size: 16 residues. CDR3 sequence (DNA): TGTGCCAGCAGCTTAGGTTTAGGACAGGGGTATTATGAGCAGTTCTTC. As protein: CASSLGLGQGYYEQFF.

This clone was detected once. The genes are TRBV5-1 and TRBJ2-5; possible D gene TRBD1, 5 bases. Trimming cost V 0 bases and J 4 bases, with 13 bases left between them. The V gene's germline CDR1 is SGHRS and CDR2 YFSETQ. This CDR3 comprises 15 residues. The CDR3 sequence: CASSLAGFNGETQYF. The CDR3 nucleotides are TGCGCCAGCAGCTTGGCAGGGTTCAATGGAGAGACCCAGTACTTC.

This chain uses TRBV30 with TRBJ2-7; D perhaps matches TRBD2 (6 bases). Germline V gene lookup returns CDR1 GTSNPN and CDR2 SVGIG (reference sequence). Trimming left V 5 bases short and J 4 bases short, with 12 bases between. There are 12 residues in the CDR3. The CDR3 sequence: CAWGRGEYEQYF. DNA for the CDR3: TGTGCCTGGGGCCGCGGGGAGTACGAGCAGTACTTC.

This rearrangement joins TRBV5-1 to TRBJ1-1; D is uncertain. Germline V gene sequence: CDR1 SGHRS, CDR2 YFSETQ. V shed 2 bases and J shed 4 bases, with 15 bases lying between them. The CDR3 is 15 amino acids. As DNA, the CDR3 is TGCGCCAGCAGCTTAGACCCTTCGGGGAGCACTGAAGCTTTCTTT. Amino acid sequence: CASSLDPSGSTEAFF.

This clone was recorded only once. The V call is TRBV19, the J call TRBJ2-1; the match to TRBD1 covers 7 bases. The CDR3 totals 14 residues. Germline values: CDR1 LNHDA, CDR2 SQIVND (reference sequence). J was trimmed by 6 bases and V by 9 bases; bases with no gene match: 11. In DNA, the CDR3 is TGTGCCAGCGCTGACAACAGGGGACGCAATGAGCAGTTCTTC. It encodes CASADNRGRNEQFF. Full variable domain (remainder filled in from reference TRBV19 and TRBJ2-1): DGGITQSPKYLFRKEGQNVTLSCEQNLNHDAMYWYRQDPGQGLRLIYYSQIVNDFQKGDIAEGYSVSREKKESFPLTVTSAQKNPTAFYLCASADNRGRNEQFFGPGTRLTVL.